This TCR beta chain derives from a study of blood T cell repertoires in COVID-19. The method was immunoSEQ multiplex PCR; TCRdb's version includes in-frame clones alone and lacks a portion of them. Found here are approximately 300,000 clones, roughly nine tenths of them singletons; the top ten hold around 2.7%. Trimming removed 6 bases from V and 1 base from J; junction bases left unmatched: 6. The CDR3 is 15 residues long. Germline V gives CDR1 LGHDT, CDR2 YNNKEL (reference sequence). Across 20 to 25 US areas, participants ranged in age from about 18 to 100 years. Participant reports of clinical history set cohort assignment.

This TCR was sampled from a man between 60 and 75 years old who had recovered from COVID-19. The chain links TRBV3-1 (or the pseudogene TRBV3-2) to TRBJ1-1; 9 bases agree with TRBD1. The sample comprised PBMCs or T cells enriched from blood (not recorded which). CDR3 sequence (DNA): TGTGCCAGCAGTCCCACGGGACAGGGGAACACTGAAGCTTTCTTT. As protein: CASSPTGQGNTEAFF.